What follows describes a single T cell receptor (beta chain). What it binds is unknown. The germline V gene encodes CDR1 MDHEN and CDR2 SYDVKM. The ends lost 1 base at V and 2 bases at J; junction bases unmatched: 16. CDR3 length: 19 amino acids. The data belong to a study of cytomegalovirus exposure and HLA in healthy donors. In the study overall: According to later analysis, the same platform produced the 120 validation and several hundred first-cohort repertoires. Findings and caveats of the study: In the 95 to 150 validation repertoires, a later analysis found that first-cohort TCR clusters tended to co-occur. Some TCR beta chains (roughly 160 of them) were listed as cytomegalovirus-associated.

Clones were sequenced by immunoSEQ multiplex PCR, and TCRdb holds only the in-frame ones, with some missing. Of tens of thousands of clones listed, 90% to 97% were seen once; the top ten hold 1.2%. The sequencing sample was made of PBMCs. The gene calls are TRBV28 and TRBJ2-7; TRBD1 matches 8 bases. The clonotype was recovered from a woman aged 18-29 years in good health and CMV-seronegative. The CDR3 sequence is CASSLLRDRYNPPTYEQYF. CDR3 DNA: TGTGCCAGCAGTTTATTGCGGGACAGGTACAACCCACCGACCTACGAGCAGTACTTC.